Below are 31 T cell receptor beta chains sequenced from a single sample in a study of blood T cell repertoires in COVID-19. The assay was immunoSEQ multiplex PCR, and TCRdb's table has in-frame clones only and misses some. The sample gives over 250,000 clones, over 75% of which show up once; 4.5% to 5.5% is in the top ten. Source material: peripheral blood. Receptors originate from a man aged 45-65 years with active or convalescent COVID-19.

The V gene is TRBV19, the J gene TRBJ1-3; D possibly corresponds to TRBD1 (6 bases). In germline, CDR1 is LNHDA, CDR2 SQIVND (reference sequence). Deletions cut 10 bases from V and 0 bases from J, with 25 bases between. This CDR3 contains 18 residues. CDR3 residues: CATSETINGGLSGNTIYF. DNA for the CDR3: TGTGCCACTTCCGAGACTATAAACGGGGGGCTCTCTGGAAACACCATATATTTT.

The V and J genes are TRBV30 and TRBJ1-3; possible D gene TRBD1, 5 bases. This CDR3 region has 15 residues. Germline V gives CDR1 GTSNPN, CDR2 SVGIG (reference sequence). Trimming cost V 3 bases and J 5 bases, with 17 bases left between them. CDR3 residues: CAWSPNAGPRNTIYF. The CDR3 DNA reads TGTGCCTGGAGCCCAAACGCAGGGCCCAGAAACACCATATATTTT.

The chain has TRBV29-1 and TRBJ2-7, with D uncertain. The CDR3 is made up of 12 amino acids. V lost 2 bases, J lost 2 bases, and 7 bases lay in between. Germline values: CDR1 SQVTM, CDR2 ANQGSEA. CDR3 DNA sequence: TGCAGCGTTGAACAGAACACCTACGAGCAGTACTTC. It specifies CSVEQNTYEQYF.

The chain links TRBV5-1 to TRBJ1-4; a weak D match, TRBD1 (6 bases). The CDR3 is made up of 15 amino acids. Germline-derived CDR1 and CDR2 are SGHRS and YFSETQ. Trimming removed 4 bases from V and 7 bases from J, with 17 bases in between. CDR3 DNA: TGCGCCAGCAGCCTTTCGACAGGAGTCACTGAAAAACTGTTTTTT. It codes for CASSLSTGVTEKLFF.

The chain uses TRBV5-6 and TRBJ1-1, with TRBD1 matching over 11 bases. The CDR3 sequence is 15 residues long. Germline trimming cut 3 bases from V and 2 bases from J; bases unmatched to any gene: 3. In germline, CDR1 is SGHDT, CDR2 YYEEEE. CDR3 region: CASSSGTGGNTEAFF. The CDR3 bases are TGTGCCAGCAGCTCTGGGACAGGGGGTAACACTGAAGCTTTCTTT.

The rearrangement uses TRBV7-9 and TRBJ1-2, with TRBD1 as a possible D gene (6 bases). Germline lookup yields CDR1 SEHNR and CDR2 FQNEAQ (reference sequence). V dropped 4 bases and J dropped 7 bases, with 13 bases sitting between them. This CDR3 has 13 residues. The CDR3 here is CASSSTGLGGYTF. As DNA, the CDR3 is TGTGCCAGCAGCTCGACAGGTCTTGGTGGCTACACCTTC.

This clone was detected a few times. J is TRBJ2-7 and V is TRBV28, with D maybe TRBD1 (6 bases). Per the germline V gene, CDR1 is MDHEN and CDR2 is SYDVKM. The CDR3 has 14 residues. V lost 7 bases to trimming and J lost 4 bases, with 17 bases between them. The CDR3 here is CASTPGRGEYEQYF. The CDR3 coding sequence is TGTGCCAGCACCCCCGGCAGGGGAGAATACGAGCAGTACTTC.

The V gene is TRBV7-8, the J gene TRBJ2-1; D call uncertain. Deletions cut 2 bases from V and 5 bases from J, with 19 bases between. Germline V gives CDR1 SGHVS, CDR2 FQNEAQ. This CDR3 comprises 17 residues. CDR3 in DNA: TGTGCCAGCAGCTTAACCCCACAACTTACTCGGGACAATGAGCAGTTCTTC. Translation: CASSLTPQLTRDNEQFF.

The rearrangement uses TRBV6-6 and TRBJ2-2, with 8 bases aligning to TRBD1. Per germline, CDR1 MNHNY and CDR2 SVGAGI (reference sequence). CDR3 size: 15 residues. V gave up 0 bases and J gave up 14 bases; unmatched junction bases: 11. Here the CDR3 DNA reads TGTGCCAGCAGTTACTCAGGGCAGGGGGCAATGGAACTGTTTTTT. Its translation: CASSYSGQGAMELFF.

The chain employs TRBV30 and TRBJ2-2; TRBD2 matches 7 bases. The CDR3 consists of 16 residues. V lost 5 bases and J lost 4; bases outside the gene matches: 13. Germline-derived CDR1 and CDR2 are GTSNPN and SVGIG (reference sequence). The CDR3 DNA sequence: TGTGCCTGGGAAAACCAGTGGGAGGGGAGCACCGGGGAGCTGTTTTTT. This sequence encodes CAWENQWEGSTGELFF.

The chain combines TRBV15 with TRBJ1-6; no firm D call. The CDR3 consists of 18 residues. The V end lost 0 bases, the J end lost 0 bases, and 12 bases lay between the germline ends. CDR1 is LNHNV, CDR2 YYDKDF, per germline (reference sequence). The chain's CDR3 is CATSRDLSRSSYNSPLHF. The CDR3 nucleotides read TGTGCCACCAGCAGAGACCTGAGTCGGAGCTCCTATAATTCACCCCTCCACTTT.

This sequence joins TRBV9 and TRBJ2-5; unclear D gene. V shed 3 bases and J shed 0 bases, with 6 bases lying between them. Germline CDR1 reads SGDLS; CDR2 reads YYNGEE. The CDR3 is 13 amino acids. The CDR3 DNA sequence: TGTGCCAGCAGCGGCCCGGACCAAGAGACCCAGTACTTC. This codes for CASSGPDQETQYF.

The gene calls are TRBV28 and TRBJ1-6; possible D gene TRBD1, 5 bases. Germline values: CDR1 MDHEN, CDR2 SYDVKM. CDR3 size: 14 residues. Deletions cut 2 bases from V and 7 bases from J, with 9 bases between. In nucleotides, the CDR3 is TGTGCCAGCAGTTTAGACAGCGTGAATTCACCCCTCCACTTT. Encoded protein: CASSLDSVNSPLHF.

This clone has a single count. The rearrangement uses TRBV27 and TRBJ1-2; TRBD1 is a possible D gene (5 bases). The CDR3 is 15 amino acids. The V gene lost 0 bases and the J gene lost 1 base, with 9 bases spanning the gap. CDR1 is MNHEY, CDR2 SMNVEV, per germline (reference sequence). The chain's CDR3 is CASSLSPQGNYGYTF. The CDR3 bases are TGTGCCAGCAGTTTATCGCCCCAGGGTAACTATGGCTACACCTTC.

The V gene is TRBV29-1, the J gene TRBJ2-2, with D unclear. This CDR3 has 11 residues. CDR1 SQVTM and CDR2 ANQGSEA come from the germline V gene. V lost 5 bases to trimming and J lost 3 bases, with 4 bases between them. The CDR3 reads CSVQDTGELFF. The CDR3 coding sequence is TGCAGCGTTCAGGACACCGGGGAGCTGTTTTTT.

The rearrangement uses TRBV7-9 and TRBJ2-3; D remains ambiguous. Trimming removed 2 bases from V and 6 bases from J, with 6 bases in between. The CDR3 runs to 12 residues. Germline lookup yields CDR1 SEHNR and CDR2 FQNEAQ (reference sequence). The CDR3 sequence: CASSLSLDTQYF. CDR3 nucleotides: TGTGCCAGCAGCTTATCCCTGGATACGCAGTATTTT.

This clone was seen only once. J is TRBJ1-2 and V is TRBV2; TRBD1 matches at 11 bases. Germline assignment: CDR1 SNHLY and CDR2 FYNNEI. The trim removed 4 bases at V and 5 bases at J, leaving 3 bases unmatched. The CDR3 consists of 14 residues. The CDR3 reads CASSVGTGGYGYTF. The CDR3 nucleotides are TGTGCCAGCAGTGTGGGGACAGGGGGGTATGGCTACACCTTC.

Written as DNA, the CDR3 is TGCAGTGCTAGTTTATGGACTAGCGGGACGAGCTCCTACAATGAGCAGTTCTTC. As protein: CSASLWTSGTSSYNEQFF. V usage is TRBV20-1 and J usage is TRBJ2-1; TRBD2 matches at 12 bases. The CDR3 is made up of 18 amino acids. J gave up 0 bases and V 3 bases, and 9 bases lay outside the gene matches. The germline gives CDR1 DFQATT, CDR2 SNEGSKA (reference sequence).

This clone occurred once. This chain connects TRBV18 to TRBJ1-4, with D possibly matching TRBD1 (5 bases). Germline V gene data show CDR1 as KGHSH and CDR2 as LQKENI. Trimming left V 3 bases short and J 6 bases short, with 14 bases between. CDR3 length: 15 residues. Here the CDR3 reads CASSPMIDSHEKLFF. CDR3 bases: TGTGCCAGCTCACCGATGATAGACAGCCATGAAAAACTGTTTTTT.

For the CDR3, the DNA is TGCGCCAGCAGCCTTCCACCGGGACTAGCGGGAAGAACCTACGAGCAGTACTTC. Amino acids: CASSLPPGLAGRTYEQYF. The chain recombines TRBV4-1 with TRBJ2-7, with 13 bases identical to TRBD2. The ends lost 4 bases at V and 2 bases at J; junction bases unmatched: 11. Germline-derived CDR1 and CDR2 are MGHRA and YSYEKL. This CDR3 contains 18 residues.

To note about this clone: The same CDR3 can be traced to other DNA sequences in this sample. The chain employs TRBV3-1 (or the pseudogene TRBV3-2) and TRBJ1-5, with D possibly being TRBD1 (5 bases). Trimming took 1 base from V and 4 from J, leaving 8 bases between them. CDR1 is LGHDT and CDR2 is YNNKEL in the germline V gene (reference sequence). This CDR3 is 14 amino acids long. The CDR3 region is CASSQGQGNQPQHF. CDR3 DNA sequence: TGTGCCAGCAGCCAAGGGCAGGGTAATCAGCCCCAGCATTTT.

The CDR3 DNA reads TGTGTCACGGGACAGGGTCGTTATAGCAATCAGCCCCAGCATTTT. It translates to CVTGQGRYSNQPQHF. V gene TRBV28 combines with J gene TRBJ1-5, with 9 positions matching TRBD1. The germline gives CDR1 MDHEN, CDR2 SYDVKM. This CDR3 contains 15 residues.

This clone was picked up a small number of times. The chain joins TRBV19 to TRBJ1-5; maybe TRBD1 (5 bases). The CDR3 spans 15 residues. V was clipped by 5 bases and J by 6 bases, with 17 bases between them. Per germline, CDR1 LNHDA and CDR2 SQIVND (reference sequence). The CDR3, as DNA: TGTGCCAGTAGTCCCGGGGGGGGACGGGGTCAGCCCCAGCATTTT. Amino acids: CASSPGGGRGQPQHF. The entire variable domain, with the rest obtained from reference TRBV19 and TRBJ1-5, is as follows: DGGITQSPKYLFRKEGQNVTLSCEQNLNHDAMYWYRQDPGQGLRLIYYSQIVNDFQKGDIAEGYSVSREKKESFPLTVTSAQKNPTAFYLCASSPGGGRGQPQHFGDGTRLSIL.

The J gene is TRBJ2-4, the V gene TRBV15; 7 bases are a match to TRBD2. The CDR3 is 13 amino acids. The ends lost 1 base at V and 12 bases at J; junction bases unmatched: 6. Germline CDR1 LNHNV, CDR2 YYDKDF (reference sequence). CDR3: CATSRGWGGNQYF. The DNA for the CDR3 is TGTGCCACCAGCAGAGGGTGGGGGGGAAATCAGTACTTC.

The rearrangement uses TRBV7-9 and TRBJ2-3; 7 bases align to TRBD2. Germline lookup yields CDR1 SEHNR and CDR2 FQNEAQ (reference sequence). The CDR3 sequence is 13 residues long. V was pared by 7 bases and J by 1 base, with 2 bases of the junction left unmatched. CDR3 amino acids: CASTAGGTDTQYF. Written as DNA, the CDR3 is TGTGCCAGCACCGCGGGGGGCACAGATACGCAGTATTTT.

The chain joins TRBV11-2 to TRBJ2-5; D perhaps matches TRBD1 (6 bases). This CDR3 is built from 13 residues. With 2 bases removed from V and 4 bases from J, the gap between germline ends came to 8 bases. The germline V gene encodes CDR1 SGHAT and CDR2 FQNNGV. The DNA of the CDR3 is TGTGCCAGCAGCTTACTGGGGGCAGAGACCCAGTACTTC. This sequence encodes CASSLLGAETQYF.

The V gene is TRBV5-6, the J gene TRBJ1-5, with D perhaps matching TRBD1 (5 bases). V gave up 0 bases and J gave up 4 bases, with 8 bases separating them. Germline-derived CDR1 and CDR2 are SGHDT and YYEEEE. The CDR3 loop spans 14 amino acids. The DNA for the CDR3 is TGTGCCAGCAGCTTGGGGGCAGGGAATCAGCCCCAGCATTTT. Its translation: CASSLGAGNQPQHF.

J is TRBJ1-1 and V is TRBV6-2 or TRBV6-3; D is undetermined. CDR3 length: 16 residues. The germline V and J ends were trimmed by 6 bases and 3 bases, with 20 bases remaining between them. Germline assignment: CDR1 MNHEY and CDR2 SVGEGT. CDR3 sequence (DNA): TGTGCCAGCAGCCCTACGCGAGGCAGTATGGACACTGAAGCTTTCTTT. Amino acid sequence: CASSPTRGSMDTEAFF.

This chain uses TRBV6-5 with TRBJ2-3; 7 bases map to TRBD1. Germline trimming cut 6 bases from V and 2 bases from J; bases unmatched to any gene: 5. Germline values: CDR1 MNHEY, CDR2 SVGAGI. The CDR3 runs 14 residues. In nucleotides, the CDR3 is TGTGCCAGCAGATCGACAGGGCACACAGATACGCAGTATTTT. Its translation: CASRSTGHTDTQYF.

This sequence joins TRBV2 and TRBJ2-1, with 9 bases lining up with TRBD1. Germline CDR1 SNHLY, CDR2 FYNNEI. There are 14 residues in the CDR3. V lost 7 bases and J lost 5; bases outside the gene matches: 6. CDR3 in amino acids: CASTRDRVNNEQFF. The CDR3 DNA is TGTGCCAGCACCCGGGACAGGGTGAACAATGAGCAGTTCTTC.

V usage is TRBV13 and J usage is TRBJ1-1; 8 bases match TRBD1. Germline CDR1 reads PRHDT; CDR2 reads FYEKMQ (reference sequence). With V trimmed by 0 bases and J by 1 base, 1 base remained unmatched. The CDR3 has 15 amino acids. The CDR3 sequence is CASSLGQGGNTEAFF. In DNA form, the CDR3 reads TGTGCCAGCAGCTTAGGACAGGGGGGGAACACTGAAGCTTTCTTT.